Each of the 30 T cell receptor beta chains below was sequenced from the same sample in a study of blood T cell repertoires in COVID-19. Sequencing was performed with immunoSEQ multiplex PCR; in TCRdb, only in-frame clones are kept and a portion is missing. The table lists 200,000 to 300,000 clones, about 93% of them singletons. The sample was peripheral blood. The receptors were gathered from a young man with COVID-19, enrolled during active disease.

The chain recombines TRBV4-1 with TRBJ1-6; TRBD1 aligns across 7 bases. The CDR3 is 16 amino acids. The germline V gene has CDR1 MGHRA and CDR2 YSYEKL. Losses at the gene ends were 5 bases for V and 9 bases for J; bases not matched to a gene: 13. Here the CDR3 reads CASSFELQGIGSPLHF. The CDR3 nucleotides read TGCGCCAGCAGCTTCGAACTACAGGGGATCGGTTCACCCCTCCACTTT.

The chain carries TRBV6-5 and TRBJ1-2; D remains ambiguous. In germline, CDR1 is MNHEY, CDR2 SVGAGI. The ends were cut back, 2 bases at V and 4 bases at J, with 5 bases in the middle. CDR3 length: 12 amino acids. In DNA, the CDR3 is TGTGCCAGCAGTTACCGCGGCTATGGCTACACCTTC. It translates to CASSYRGYGYTF.

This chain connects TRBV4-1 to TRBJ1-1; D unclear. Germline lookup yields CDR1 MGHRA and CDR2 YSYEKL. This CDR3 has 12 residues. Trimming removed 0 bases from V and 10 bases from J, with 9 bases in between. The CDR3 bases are TGCGCCAGCAGCCAAGATCTGGGGAGAGCTTTCTTT. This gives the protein CASSQDLGRAFF.

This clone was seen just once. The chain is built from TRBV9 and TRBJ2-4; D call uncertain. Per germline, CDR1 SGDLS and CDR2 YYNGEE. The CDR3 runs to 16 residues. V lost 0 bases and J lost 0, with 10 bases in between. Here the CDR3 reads CASSVAPDLAKNIQYF. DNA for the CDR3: TGTGCCAGCAGCGTAGCCCCAGATCTAGCCAAAAACATTCAGTACTTC.

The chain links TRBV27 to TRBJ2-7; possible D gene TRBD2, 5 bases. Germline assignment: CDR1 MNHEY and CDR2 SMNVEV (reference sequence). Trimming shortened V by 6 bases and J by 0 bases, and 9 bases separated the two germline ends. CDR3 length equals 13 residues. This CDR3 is CASSAGGSYEQYF. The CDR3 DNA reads TGTGCCAGCAGCGCGGGCGGCTCCTACGAGCAGTACTTC.

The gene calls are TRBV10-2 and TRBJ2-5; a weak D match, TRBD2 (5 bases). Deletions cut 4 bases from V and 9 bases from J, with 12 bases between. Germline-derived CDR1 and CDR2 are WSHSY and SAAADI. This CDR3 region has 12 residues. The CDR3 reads CASSVGQLAQYF. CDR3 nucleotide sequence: TGCGCCAGCAGTGTAGGCCAACTAGCCCAGTACTTC.

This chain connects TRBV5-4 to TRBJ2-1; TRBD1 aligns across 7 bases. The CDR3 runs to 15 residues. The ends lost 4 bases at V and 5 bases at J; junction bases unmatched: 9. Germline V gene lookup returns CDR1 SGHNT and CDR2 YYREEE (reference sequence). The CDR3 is CASSHRQGWDNEQFF. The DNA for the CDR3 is TGTGCCAGCAGCCACCGACAGGGCTGGGACAATGAGCAGTTCTTC.

CDR3 in amino acids: CASSPDRGRAQHF. The CDR3 DNA is TGTGCCAGCAGTCCGGACAGGGGGCGAGCCCAGCATTTT. The rearrangement joins TRBV12-3 or TRBV12-4 to TRBJ1-5; 11 nucleotides agree with TRBD1. With 5 bases clipped from V and 11 bases from J, the junction kept 5 bases outside the gene matches. This CDR3 contains 13 residues.

The CDR3 spells CASSQVGRGGPGYTIYF. In DNA form, the CDR3 reads TGTGCCAGCAGCCAAGTGGGTCGAGGCGGCCCCGGGTACACCATATATTTT. This chain uses TRBV3-1 (or the pseudogene TRBV3-2) with TRBJ1-3; D uncertain. V was pared by 1 base and J by 8 bases, with 21 bases between. The CDR3 has 17 residues. Germline V CDR1 and CDR2: LGHDT, YNNKEL (reference sequence).

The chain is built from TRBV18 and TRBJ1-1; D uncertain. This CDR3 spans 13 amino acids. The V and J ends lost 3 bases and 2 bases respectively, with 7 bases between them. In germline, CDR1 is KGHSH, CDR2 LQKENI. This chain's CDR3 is CASSPRINTEAFF. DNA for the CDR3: TGTGCCAGCTCACCGCGGATCAACACTGAAGCTTTCTTT. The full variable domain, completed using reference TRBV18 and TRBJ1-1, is NAGVMQNPRHLVRRRGQEARLRCSPMKGHSHVYWYRQLPEEGLKFMVYLQKENIIDESGMPKERFSAEFPKEGPSILRIQQVVRGDSAAYFCASSPRINTEAFFGQGTRLTVV.

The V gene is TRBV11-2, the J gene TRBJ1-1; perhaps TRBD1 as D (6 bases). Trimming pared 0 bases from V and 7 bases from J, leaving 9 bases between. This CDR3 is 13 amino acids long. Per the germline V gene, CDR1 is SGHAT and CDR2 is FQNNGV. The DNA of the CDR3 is TGTGCCAGCAGCTTAGAGGGGGCGGTTGAAGCTTTCTTT. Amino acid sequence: CASSLEGAVEAFF. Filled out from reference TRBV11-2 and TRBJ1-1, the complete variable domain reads EAGVAQSPRYKIIEKRQSVAFWCNPISGHATLYWYQQILGQGPKLLIQFQNNGVVDDSQLPKDRFSAERLKGVDSTLKIQPAKLEDSAVYLCASSLEGAVEAFFGQGTRLTVV.

CDR3 coding DNA: TGTGCCACCAGCAGAGATCATAGTAGCTTAAATGGCTACACCTTC. It is translated as CATSRDHSSLNGYTF. The chain combines TRBV15 with TRBJ1-2; D ambiguous. The CDR3 has 15 amino acids. The germline V gene encodes CDR1 LNHNV and CDR2 YYDKDF (reference sequence). Trimming stripped 0 bases from V and 6 bases from J, with 14 bases between.

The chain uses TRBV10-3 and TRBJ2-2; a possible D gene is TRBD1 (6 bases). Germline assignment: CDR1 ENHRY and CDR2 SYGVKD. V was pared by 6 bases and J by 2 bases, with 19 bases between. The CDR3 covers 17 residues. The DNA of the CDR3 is TGTGCCATCAGGCAGACAGGAGCCGCGCCAAACACCGGGGAGCTGTTTTTT. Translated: CAIRQTGAAPNTGELFF.

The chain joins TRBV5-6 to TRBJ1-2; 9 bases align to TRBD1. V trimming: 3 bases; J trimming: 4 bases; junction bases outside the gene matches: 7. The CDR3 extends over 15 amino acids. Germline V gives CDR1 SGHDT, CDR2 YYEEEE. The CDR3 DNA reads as TGTGCCAGCAGCTACCCGGGACAGGGCCCCTATGGCTACACCTTC. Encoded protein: CASSYPGQGPYGYTF.

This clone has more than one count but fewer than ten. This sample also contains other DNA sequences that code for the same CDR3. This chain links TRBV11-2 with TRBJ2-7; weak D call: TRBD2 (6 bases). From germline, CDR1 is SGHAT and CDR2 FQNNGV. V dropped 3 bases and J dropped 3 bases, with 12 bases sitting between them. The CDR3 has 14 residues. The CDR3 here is CASSFAGRYYEQYF. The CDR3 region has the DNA TGTGCCAGCAGCTTCGCGGGACGGTACTACGAGCAGTACTTC.

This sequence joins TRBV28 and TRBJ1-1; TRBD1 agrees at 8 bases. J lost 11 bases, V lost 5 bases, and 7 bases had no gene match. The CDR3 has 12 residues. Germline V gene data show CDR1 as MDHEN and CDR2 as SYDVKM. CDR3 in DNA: TGTGCCAGCAGTCCGAGGACAGGGACGGCTTTCTTT. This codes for CASSPRTGTAFF.

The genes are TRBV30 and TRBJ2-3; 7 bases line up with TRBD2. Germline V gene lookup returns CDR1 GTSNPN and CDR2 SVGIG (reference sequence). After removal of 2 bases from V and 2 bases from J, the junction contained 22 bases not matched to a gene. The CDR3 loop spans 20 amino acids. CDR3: CAWSPWTPLGASGATDTQYF. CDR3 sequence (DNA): TGTGCCTGGAGTCCCTGGACACCCCTTGGGGCTAGCGGAGCCACAGATACGCAGTATTTT.

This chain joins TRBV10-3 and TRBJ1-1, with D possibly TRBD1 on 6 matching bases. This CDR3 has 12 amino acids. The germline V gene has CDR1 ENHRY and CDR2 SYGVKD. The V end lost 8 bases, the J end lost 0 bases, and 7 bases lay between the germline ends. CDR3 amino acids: CAIRQVNTEAFF. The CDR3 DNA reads TGTGCCATCCGACAGGTGAACACTGAAGCTTTCTTT.

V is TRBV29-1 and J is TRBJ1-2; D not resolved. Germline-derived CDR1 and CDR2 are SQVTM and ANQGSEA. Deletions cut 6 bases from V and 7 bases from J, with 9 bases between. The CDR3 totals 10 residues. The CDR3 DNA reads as TGCAGCGTCGGGGAGGGTGGCTACACCTTC. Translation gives CSVGEGGYTF.

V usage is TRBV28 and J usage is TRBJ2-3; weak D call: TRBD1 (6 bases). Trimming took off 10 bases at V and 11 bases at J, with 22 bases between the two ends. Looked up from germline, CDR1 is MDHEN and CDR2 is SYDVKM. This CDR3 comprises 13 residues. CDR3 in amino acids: CAINRDTHRGQYF. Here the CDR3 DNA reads TGTGCCATCAACCGGGACACACATCGGGGGCAGTATTTT.

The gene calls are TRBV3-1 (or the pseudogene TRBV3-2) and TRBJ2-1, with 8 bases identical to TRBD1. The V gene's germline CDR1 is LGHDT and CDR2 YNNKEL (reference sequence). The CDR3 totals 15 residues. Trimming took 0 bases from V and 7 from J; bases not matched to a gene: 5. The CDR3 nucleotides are TGTGCCAGCAGCCAAGACAGGGGGCTTTGGAATGAGCAGTTCTTC. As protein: CASSQDRGLWNEQFF.

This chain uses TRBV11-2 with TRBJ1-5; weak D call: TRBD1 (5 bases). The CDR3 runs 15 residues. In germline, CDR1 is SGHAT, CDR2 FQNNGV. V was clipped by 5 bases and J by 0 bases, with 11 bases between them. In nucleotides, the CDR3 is TGTGCCAGCAGCCCGGGGGGAGTTAGCAATCAGCCCCAGCATTTT. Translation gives CASSPGGVSNQPQHF. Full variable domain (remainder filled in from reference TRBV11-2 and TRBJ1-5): EAGVAQSPRYKIIEKRQSVAFWCNPISGHATLYWYQQILGQGPKLLIQFQNNGVVDDSQLPKDRFSAERLKGVDSTLKIQPAKLEDSAVYLCASSPGGVSNQPQHFGDGTRLSIL.

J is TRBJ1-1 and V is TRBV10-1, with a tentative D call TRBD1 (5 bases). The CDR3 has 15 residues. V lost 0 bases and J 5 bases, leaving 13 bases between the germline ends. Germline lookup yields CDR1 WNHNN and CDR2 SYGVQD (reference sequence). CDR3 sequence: CASSESRRGRTEAFF. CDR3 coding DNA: TGCGCCAGCAGTGAGTCGAGACGGGGGAGGACTGAAGCTTTCTTT.

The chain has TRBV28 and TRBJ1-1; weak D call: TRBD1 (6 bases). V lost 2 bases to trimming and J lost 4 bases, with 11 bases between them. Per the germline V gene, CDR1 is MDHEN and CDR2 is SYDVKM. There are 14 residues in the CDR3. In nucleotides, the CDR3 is TGTGCCAGCAGTTTAGGGGGCGGTGGCACTGAAGCTTTCTTT. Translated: CASSLGGGGTEAFF.

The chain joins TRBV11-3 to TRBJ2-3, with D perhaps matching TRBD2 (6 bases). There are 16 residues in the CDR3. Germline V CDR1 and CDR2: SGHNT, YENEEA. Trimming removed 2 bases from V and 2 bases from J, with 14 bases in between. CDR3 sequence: CASSLQSGAITDTQYF. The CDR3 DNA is TGTGCCAGCAGCTTACAGTCGGGAGCCATCACAGATACGCAGTATTTT.

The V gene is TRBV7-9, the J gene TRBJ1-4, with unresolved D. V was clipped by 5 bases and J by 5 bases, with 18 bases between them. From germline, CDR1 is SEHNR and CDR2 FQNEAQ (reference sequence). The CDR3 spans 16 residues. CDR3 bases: TGTGCCAGCAGCCCAACAGCATCTCGCCGGAATGAAAAACTGTTTTTT. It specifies CASSPTASRRNEKLFF.

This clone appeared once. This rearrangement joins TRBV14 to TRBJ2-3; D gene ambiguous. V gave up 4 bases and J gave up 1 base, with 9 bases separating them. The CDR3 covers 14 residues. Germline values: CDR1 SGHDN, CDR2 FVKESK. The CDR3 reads CASSPLTGTDTQYF. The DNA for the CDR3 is TGTGCCAGCAGCCCCTTGACTGGCACAGATACGCAGTATTTT.

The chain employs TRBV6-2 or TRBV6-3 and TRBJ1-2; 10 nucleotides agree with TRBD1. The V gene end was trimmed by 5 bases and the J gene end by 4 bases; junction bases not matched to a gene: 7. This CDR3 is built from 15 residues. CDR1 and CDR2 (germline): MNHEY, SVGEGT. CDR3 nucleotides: TGTGCCAGCAGTGCCGGGGACAGGGGCCTCTATGGCTACACCTTC. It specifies CASSAGDRGLYGYTF.

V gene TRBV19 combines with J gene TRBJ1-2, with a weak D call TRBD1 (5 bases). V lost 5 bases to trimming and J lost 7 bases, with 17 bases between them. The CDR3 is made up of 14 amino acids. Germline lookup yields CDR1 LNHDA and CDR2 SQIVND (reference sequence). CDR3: CASSPRTGVSGYTF. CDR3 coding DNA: TGTGCCAGTAGTCCACGAACGGGGGTATCTGGCTACACCTTC.

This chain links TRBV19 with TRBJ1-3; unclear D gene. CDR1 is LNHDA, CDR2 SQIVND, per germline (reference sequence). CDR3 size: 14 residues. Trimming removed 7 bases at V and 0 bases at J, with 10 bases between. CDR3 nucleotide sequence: TGTGCCAGTACCCCGGTTAGCTCTGGAAACACCATATATTTT. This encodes CASTPVSSGNTIYF.